Listed below are T cell receptor beta chains from one sample, sequenced in a study of T cells in Graves' hyperthyroidism and ophthalmopathy. Using its own MiXCR run on the multiplex PCR reads, TCRdb lists one record per CDR3 protein. The sample holds about 360,000 distinct CDR3 sequences, 13% seen once. The sequenced sample was blood. These receptor sequences come from a woman in her late teens or twenties with Graves' hyperthyroidism. Each CDR3 is given with its conserved first and last residue. The order of the fields is V gene, CDR3 protein.

V: TRBV7-2; CDR3: CASSPPGYNEQFF
V: TRBV3-1; CDR3: CASSPAGNTIYF
V: TRBV27; CDR3: CASSGQTQPGETQYF
V: TRBV15; CDR3: CATSRGASGTGGGYTF
V: TRBV10-3; CDR3: CAISESRGKGQANQPQHF
V: TRBV19; CDR3: CASTPGQGRNQPQHF
V: TRBV12-3/TRBV12-4; CDR3: CASRSGTGRTDTQYF
V: TRBV20-1; CDR3: CSARDPTSGVGETQYF
V: TRBV28; CDR3: CASSSGQGEGYEQYF
V: TRBV27; CDR3: CASSLATASGGYTF